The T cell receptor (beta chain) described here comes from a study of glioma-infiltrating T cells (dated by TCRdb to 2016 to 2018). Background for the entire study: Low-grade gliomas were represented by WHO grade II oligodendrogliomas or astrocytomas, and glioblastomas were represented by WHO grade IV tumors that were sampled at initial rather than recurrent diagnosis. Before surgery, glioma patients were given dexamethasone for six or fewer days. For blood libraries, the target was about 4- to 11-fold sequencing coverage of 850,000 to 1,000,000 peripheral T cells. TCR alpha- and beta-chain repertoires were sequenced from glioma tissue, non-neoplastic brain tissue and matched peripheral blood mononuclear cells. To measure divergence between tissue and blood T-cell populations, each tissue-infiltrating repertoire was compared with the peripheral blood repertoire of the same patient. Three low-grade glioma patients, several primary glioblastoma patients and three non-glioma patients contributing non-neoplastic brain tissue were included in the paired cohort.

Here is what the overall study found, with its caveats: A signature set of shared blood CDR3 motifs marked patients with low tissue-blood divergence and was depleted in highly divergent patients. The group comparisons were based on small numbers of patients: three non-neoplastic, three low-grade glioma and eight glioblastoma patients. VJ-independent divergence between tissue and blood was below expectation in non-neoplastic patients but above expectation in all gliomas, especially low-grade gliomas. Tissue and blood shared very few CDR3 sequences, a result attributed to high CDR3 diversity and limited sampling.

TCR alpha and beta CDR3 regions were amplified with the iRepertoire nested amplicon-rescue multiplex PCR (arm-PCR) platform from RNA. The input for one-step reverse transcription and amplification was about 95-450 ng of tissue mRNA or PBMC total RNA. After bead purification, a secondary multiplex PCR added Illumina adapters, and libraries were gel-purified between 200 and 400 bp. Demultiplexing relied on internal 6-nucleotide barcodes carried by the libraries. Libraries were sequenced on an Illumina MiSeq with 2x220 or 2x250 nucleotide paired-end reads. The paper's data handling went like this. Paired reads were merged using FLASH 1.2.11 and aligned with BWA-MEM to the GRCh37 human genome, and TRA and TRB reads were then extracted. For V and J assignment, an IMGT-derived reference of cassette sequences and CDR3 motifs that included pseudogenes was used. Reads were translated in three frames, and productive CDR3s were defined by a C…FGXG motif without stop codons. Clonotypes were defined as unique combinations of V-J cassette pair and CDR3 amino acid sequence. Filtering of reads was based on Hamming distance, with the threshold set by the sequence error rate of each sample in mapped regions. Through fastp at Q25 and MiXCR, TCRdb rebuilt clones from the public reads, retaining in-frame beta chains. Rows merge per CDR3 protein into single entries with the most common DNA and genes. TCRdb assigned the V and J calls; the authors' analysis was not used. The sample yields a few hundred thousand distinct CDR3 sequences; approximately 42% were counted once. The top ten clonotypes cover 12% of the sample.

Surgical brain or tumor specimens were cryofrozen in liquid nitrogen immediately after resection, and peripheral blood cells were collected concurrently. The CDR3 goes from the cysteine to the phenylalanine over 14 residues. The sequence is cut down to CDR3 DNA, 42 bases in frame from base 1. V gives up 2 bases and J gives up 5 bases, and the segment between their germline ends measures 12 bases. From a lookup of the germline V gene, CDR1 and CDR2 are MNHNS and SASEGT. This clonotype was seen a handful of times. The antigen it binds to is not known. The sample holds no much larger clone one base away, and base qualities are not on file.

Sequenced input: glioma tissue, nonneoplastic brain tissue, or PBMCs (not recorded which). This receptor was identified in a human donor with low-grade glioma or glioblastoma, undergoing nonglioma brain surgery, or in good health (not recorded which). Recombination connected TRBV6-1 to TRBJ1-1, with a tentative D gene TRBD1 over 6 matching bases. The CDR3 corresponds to CASSEKGEGTEAFF. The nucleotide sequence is TGTGCCAGCAGTGAAAAGGGGGAGGGGACTGAAGCTTTCTTT.